This T cell receptor beta chain was captured in a study of cytomegalovirus exposure and HLA in healthy donors. In the PCR, 60 Vbeta and 13 Jbeta primers were used. Here immunoSEQ multiplex PCR was the method, and the copy in TCRdb shows in-frame clones only, minus some. The sample consists of around 180,000 clones, 60% to 85% of them appearing once. Trimming removed 4 bases from V and 2 bases from J, with 13 bases in between. Germline assignment: CDR1 SQVTM and CDR2 ANQGSEA. The CDR3 covers 14 residues. The sample holds one count of this clone. The V and J genes are TRBV29-1 and TRBJ2-3, with D tentatively TRBD2 (6 bases). This clonotype was sampled from a man in his forties in good health and CMV-seronegative. Sequences were obtained from PBMCs. For the CDR3, the DNA is TGCAGCGTTGTCCGGGAGCGCTTCACAGATACGCAGTATTTT. This gives the protein CSVVRERFTDTQYF.